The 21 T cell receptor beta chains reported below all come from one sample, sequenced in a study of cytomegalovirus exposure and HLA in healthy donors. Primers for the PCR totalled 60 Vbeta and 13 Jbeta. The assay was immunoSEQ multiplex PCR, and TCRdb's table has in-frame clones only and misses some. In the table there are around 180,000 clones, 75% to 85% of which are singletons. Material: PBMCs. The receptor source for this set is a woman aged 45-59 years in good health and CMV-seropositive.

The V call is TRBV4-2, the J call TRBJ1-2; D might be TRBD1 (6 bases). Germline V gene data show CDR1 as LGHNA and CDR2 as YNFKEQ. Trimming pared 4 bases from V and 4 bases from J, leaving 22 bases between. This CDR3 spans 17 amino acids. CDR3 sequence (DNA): TGTGCCAGCAGCCTAGAAGGACAGTTTCCGCGTTCCTATGGCTACACCTTC. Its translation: CASSLEGQFPRSYGYTF.

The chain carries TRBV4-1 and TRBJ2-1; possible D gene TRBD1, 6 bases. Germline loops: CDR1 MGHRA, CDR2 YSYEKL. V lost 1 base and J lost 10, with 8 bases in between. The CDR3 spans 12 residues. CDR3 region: CASSQGGLEQFF. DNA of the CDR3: TGCGCCAGCAGCCAAGGGGGGCTGGAGCAGTTCTTC.

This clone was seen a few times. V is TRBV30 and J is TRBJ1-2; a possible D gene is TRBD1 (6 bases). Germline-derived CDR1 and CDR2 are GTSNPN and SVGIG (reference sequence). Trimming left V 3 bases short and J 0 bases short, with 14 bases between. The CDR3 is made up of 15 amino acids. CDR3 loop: CAWRKGGGANYGYTF. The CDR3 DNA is TGTGCCTGGAGAAAAGGGGGGGGAGCTAACTATGGCTACACCTTC. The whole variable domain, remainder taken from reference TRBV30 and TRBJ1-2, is SQTIHQWPATLVQPVGSPLSLECTVEGTSNPNLYWYRQAAGRGLQLLFYSVGIGQISSEVPQNLSASRPQDRQFILSSKKLLLSDSGFYLCAWRKGGGANYGYTFGSGTRLTVV.

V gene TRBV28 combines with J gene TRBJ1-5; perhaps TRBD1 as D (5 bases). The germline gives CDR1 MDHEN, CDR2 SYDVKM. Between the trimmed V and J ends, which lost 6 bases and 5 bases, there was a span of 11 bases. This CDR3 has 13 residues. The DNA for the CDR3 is TGTGCCAGCAGAGCAGGGTACGATCAGCCCCAGCATTTT. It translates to CASRAGYDQPQHF. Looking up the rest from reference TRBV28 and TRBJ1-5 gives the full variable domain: DVKVTQSSRYLVKRTGEKVFLECVQDMDHENMFWYRQDPGLGLRLIYFSYDVKMKEKGDIPEGYSVSREKKERFSLILESASTNQTSMYLCASRAGYDQPQHFGDGTRLSIL.

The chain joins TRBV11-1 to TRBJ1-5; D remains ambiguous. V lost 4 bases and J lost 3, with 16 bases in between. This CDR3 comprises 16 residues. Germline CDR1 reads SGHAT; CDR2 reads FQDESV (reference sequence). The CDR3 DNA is TGTGCCAGCAGCTCACCCATTCCCGAGATCAATCAGCCCCAGCATTTT. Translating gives CASSSPIPEINQPQHF.

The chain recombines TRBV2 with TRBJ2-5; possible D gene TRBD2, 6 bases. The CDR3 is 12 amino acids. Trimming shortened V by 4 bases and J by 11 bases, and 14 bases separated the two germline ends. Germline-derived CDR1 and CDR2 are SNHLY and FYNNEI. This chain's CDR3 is CASSGISGEQYF. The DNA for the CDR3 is TGTGCCAGCAGTGGGATATCGGGGGAGCAGTACTTC.

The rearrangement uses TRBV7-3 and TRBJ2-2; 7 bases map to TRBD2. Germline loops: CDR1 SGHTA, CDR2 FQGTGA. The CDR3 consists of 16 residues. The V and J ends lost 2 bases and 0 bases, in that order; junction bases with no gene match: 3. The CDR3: CASSLYSGPNTGELFF. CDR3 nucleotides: TGTGCCAGCAGCTTATATAGCGGGCCGAACACCGGGGAGCTGTTTTTT.

The CDR3 sequence: CASSSGTGAGNEQFF. The CDR3 coding sequence is TGTGCCAGCAGTTCCGGGACAGGGGCAGGGAATGAGCAGTTCTTC. The chain combines TRBV27 with TRBJ2-1; the match to TRBD1 covers 10 bases. The length of the CDR3 is 15 residues. Germline V gene lookup returns CDR1 MNHEY and CDR2 SMNVEV (reference sequence). J was trimmed by 7 bases and V by 4 bases; bases with no gene match: 7.

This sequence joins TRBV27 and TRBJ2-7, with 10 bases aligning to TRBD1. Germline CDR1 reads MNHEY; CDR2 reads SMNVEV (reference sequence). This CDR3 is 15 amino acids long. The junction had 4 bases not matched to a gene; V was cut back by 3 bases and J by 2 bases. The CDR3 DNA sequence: TGTGCCAGCAGTTTCGGGACAGGGGTCGCCTACGAGCAGTACTTC. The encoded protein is CASSFGTGVAYEQYF.

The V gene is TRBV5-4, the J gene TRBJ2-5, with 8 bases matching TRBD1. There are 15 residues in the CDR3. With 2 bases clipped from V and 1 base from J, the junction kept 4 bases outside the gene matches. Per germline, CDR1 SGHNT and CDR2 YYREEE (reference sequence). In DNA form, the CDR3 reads TGTGCCAGCAGCTTCCTCGGACAGGGCCAAGAGACCCAGTACTTC. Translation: CASSFLGQGQETQYF.

The CDR3 sequence: CASSPKPPQGAHYGYTF. The CDR3 nucleotides read TGTGCCAGCTCACCAAAGCCCCCACAGGGGGCTCATTATGGCTACACCTTC. The chain uses TRBV18 and TRBJ1-2; 9 bases fit TRBD1. V was pared by 2 bases and J by 5 bases, with 12 bases of the junction left unmatched. Germline CDR1 is KGHSH and CDR2 is LQKENI. The CDR3 is 17 amino acids.

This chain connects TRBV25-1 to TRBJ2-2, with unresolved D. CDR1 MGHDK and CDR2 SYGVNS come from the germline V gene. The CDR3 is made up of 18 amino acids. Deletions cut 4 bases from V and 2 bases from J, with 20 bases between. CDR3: CASSVAKLVAGNTGELFF. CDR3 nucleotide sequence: TGTGCCAGCAGTGTGGCAAAACTTGTGGCAGGAAACACCGGGGAGCTGTTTTTT.

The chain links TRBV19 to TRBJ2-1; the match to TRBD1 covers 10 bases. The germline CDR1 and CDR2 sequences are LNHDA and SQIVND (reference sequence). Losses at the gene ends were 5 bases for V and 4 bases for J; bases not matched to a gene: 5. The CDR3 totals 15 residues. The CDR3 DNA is TGTGCCAGTAGTCGGGGACAGGGGAATTACAATGAGCAGTTCTTC. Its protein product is CASSRGQGNYNEQFF.

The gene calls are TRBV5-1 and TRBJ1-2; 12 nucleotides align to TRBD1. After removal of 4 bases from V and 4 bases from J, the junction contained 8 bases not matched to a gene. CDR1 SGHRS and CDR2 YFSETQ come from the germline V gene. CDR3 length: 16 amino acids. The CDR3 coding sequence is TGCGCCAGCAGCCCGGGACAGGGGGCACAGGGCTATGGCTACACCTTC. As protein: CASSPGQGAQGYGYTF.

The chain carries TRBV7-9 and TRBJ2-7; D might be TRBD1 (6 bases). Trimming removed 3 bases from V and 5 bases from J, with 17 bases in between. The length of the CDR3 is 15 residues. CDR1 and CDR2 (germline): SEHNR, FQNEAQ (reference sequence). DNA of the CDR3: TGTGCCAGCAGCTTCACCGGGACACCGAGCGACGAGCAGTACTTC. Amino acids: CASSFTGTPSDEQYF.

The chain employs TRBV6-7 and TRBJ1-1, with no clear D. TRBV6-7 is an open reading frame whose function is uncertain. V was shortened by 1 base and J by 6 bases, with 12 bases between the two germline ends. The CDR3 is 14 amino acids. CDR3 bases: TGTGCCAGCAGTTACTATCCGGGGAAGGCTGAAGCTTTCTTT. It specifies CASSYYPGKAEAFF.

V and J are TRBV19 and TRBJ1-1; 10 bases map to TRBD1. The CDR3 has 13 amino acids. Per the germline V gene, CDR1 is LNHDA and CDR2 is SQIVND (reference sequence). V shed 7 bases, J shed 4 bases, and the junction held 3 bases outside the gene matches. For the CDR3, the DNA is TGTGCCAGTACCAGGACAGGGGGCACTGAAGCTTTCTTT. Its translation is CASTRTGGTEAFF.

CDR3 sequence reads: CAQPTGGKGYTF. The CDR3 DNA reads as TGTGCCCAACCGACAGGGGGGAAGGGCTACACCTTC. The chain uses TRBV30 and TRBJ1-2; 9 nucleotides align to TRBD1. Per the germline V gene, CDR1 is GTSNPN and CDR2 is SVGIG (reference sequence). The ends lost 8 bases at V and 8 bases at J; junction bases unmatched: 9. The CDR3 is made up of 12 amino acids.

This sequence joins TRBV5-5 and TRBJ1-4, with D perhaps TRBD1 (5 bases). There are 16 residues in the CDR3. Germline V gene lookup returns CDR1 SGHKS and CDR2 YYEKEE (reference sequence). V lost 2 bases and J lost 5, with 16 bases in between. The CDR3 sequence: CASSFPGGDANEKLFF. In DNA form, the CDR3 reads TGTGCCAGCAGCTTCCCAGGAGGGGACGCCAATGAAAAACTGTTTTTT.

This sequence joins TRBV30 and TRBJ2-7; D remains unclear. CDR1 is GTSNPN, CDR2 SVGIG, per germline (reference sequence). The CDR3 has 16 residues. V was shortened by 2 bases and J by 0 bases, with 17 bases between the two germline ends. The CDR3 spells CAWSPVFSSSSYEQYF. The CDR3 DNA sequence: TGTGCCTGGAGTCCCGTTTTCAGTTCTAGCTCCTACGAGCAGTACTTC. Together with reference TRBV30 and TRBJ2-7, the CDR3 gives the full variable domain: SQTIHQWPATLVQPVGSPLSLECTVEGTSNPNLYWYRQAAGRGLQLLFYSVGIGQISSEVPQNLSASRPQDRQFILSSKKLLLSDSGFYLCAWSPVFSSSSYEQYFGPGTRLTVT.

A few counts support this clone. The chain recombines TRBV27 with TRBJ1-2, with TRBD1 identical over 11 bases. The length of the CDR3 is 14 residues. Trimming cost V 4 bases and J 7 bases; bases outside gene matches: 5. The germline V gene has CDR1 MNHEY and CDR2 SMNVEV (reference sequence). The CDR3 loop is CASSYGQGAGGYTF. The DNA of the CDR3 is TGTGCCAGCAGTTACGGACAGGGGGCGGGTGGCTACACCTTC.